These 25 T cell receptor beta chains share one sample of origin, sequenced in a study of metastatic and nonmetastatic thyroid tumors. MiXCR was used by TCRdb to re-call the PCR reads. The table includes about 33,000 clones, about 18% detected once. The entire patient cohort was treatment-naive prior to thyroid surgery. Sequenced input: blood. These receptors all stem from a male donor with papillary thyroid cancer or a benign thyroid nodule (not recorded which). Some clones in this sample may be carry-over from other donors' samples.

This clone was recorded many times. The CDR3 loop reads CASLRAGGHGELFF. The CDR3 DNA sequence: TGTGCCAGCCTTAGGGCAGGGGGGCACGGGGAGCTGTTTTTT. V gene TRBV27 combines with J gene TRBJ2-2; tentatively, D is TRBD1 (7 bases). The CDR3 loop spans 14 amino acids. CDR1 and CDR2 from the germline V gene are MNHEY and SMNVEV (reference sequence). Trimming left V 8 bases short and J 7 bases short, with 17 bases between.

There are a few counts of this clone. V is TRBV2 and J is TRBJ1-2; 8 bases are shared with TRBD1. Unmatched junction bases numbered 8, after V lost 6 bases and J lost 8 bases. The CDR3 is 13 amino acids. CDR1 and CDR2 from the germline V gene are SNHLY and FYNNEI. CDR3 residues: CASSLDRAHGYTF. The CDR3 bases are TGTGCCAGCAGCCTGGACAGGGCTCACGGCTACACCTTC.

This clone occurred many times. The rearrangement uses TRBV7-8 and TRBJ2-4; weak D call: TRBD1 (5 bases). There are 14 residues in the CDR3. Trimming took 1 base from V and 7 from J, leaving 11 bases between them. Germline lookup yields CDR1 SGHVS and CDR2 FQNEAQ. The CDR3 DNA is TGTGCCAGCAGCTTAGGCAGGGTTGGGAACATTCAGTACTTC. Translating gives CASSLGRVGNIQYF.

About this clone itself: A much larger clone lies a single base off, so this may be a read error. The chain joins TRBV11-2 to TRBJ2-5; D may match TRBD1 or TRBD2 (5 bases each). Germline V gene data show CDR1 as SGHAT and CDR2 as FQNNGV. The CDR3 loop spans 15 amino acids. The V end lost 1 base, the J end lost 5 bases, and 14 bases lay between the germline ends. The CDR3 here is CASSLGGRVKETQYF. CDR3 nucleotides: TGTGCCAGCAGCTTAGGGGGGAGAGTTAAGGAGACCCAGTACTTC. Drawing the rest from reference TRBV11-2 and TRBJ2-5, the complete variable domain is EAGVAQSPRYKIIEKRQSVAFWCNPISGHATLYWYQQILGQGPKLLIQFQNNGVVDDSQLPKDRFSAERLKGVDSTLKIQPAKLEDSAVYLCASSLGGRVKETQYFGPGTRLLVL.

This clone occurred many times. This rearrangement joins TRBV7-9 to TRBJ2-7; TRBD1 is a possible D gene (6 bases). The length of the CDR3 is 15 residues. The V gene lost 7 bases and the J gene lost 4 bases, with 20 bases spanning the gap. Germline V lookup: CDR1 SEHNR, CDR2 FQNEAQ (reference sequence). The CDR3 DNA sequence: TGTGCCAGCACCAAATGGGGGCAGGGCAATTACGAGCAGTACTTC. This translates into CASTKWGQGNYEQYF. Filled out from reference TRBV7-9 and TRBJ2-7, the complete variable domain reads DTGVSQNPRHKITKRGQNVTFRCDPISEHNRLYWYRQTLGQGPEFLTYFQNEAQLEKSRLLSDRFSAERPKGSFSTLEIQRTEQGDSAMYLCASTKWGQGNYEQYFGPGTRLTVT.

V is TRBV27 and J is TRBJ1-2; maybe TRBD1 (5 bases). Germline V lookup: CDR1 MNHEY, CDR2 SMNVEV (reference sequence). Trimming took 2 bases from V and 4 from J, leaving 14 bases between them. CDR3 size: 15 residues. DNA for the CDR3: TGTGCCAGCAGTTTACTTCCGGGGCAGGTCTATGGCTACACCTTC. It translates to CASSLLPGQVYGYTF.

The chain has TRBV12-3 or TRBV12-4 and TRBJ2-2, with TRBD2 matching over 8 bases. The CDR3 extends over 14 amino acids. Trimming at V came to 10 bases and at J to 5 bases, leaving 9 bases not matched to a gene. Here the CDR3 reads CATISGTRTGELFF. The CDR3 region has the DNA TGTGCCACCATTTCCGGGACTAGAACCGGGGAGCTGTTTTTT.

In its sample, this clone was seen many times. The rearrangement uses TRBV7-9 and TRBJ2-1; the match to TRBD2 covers 10 bases. V was clipped by 10 bases and J by 7 bases; unmatched bases: 10. The CDR3 sequence is 14 residues long. The V gene's germline CDR1 is SEHNR and CDR2 FQNEAQ (reference sequence). Here the CDR3 reads CAIDGLAAVNEQFF. The CDR3 DNA sequence: TGTGCCATCGATGGACTAGCGGCCGTTAATGAGCAGTTCTTC.

This clone was detected ten times or more. Written as DNA, the CDR3 is TGTGCCAGCAGAATGGGGGGTTACGAGCAGTACTTC. Amino acid sequence: CASRMGGYEQYF. The chain links TRBV6-1 to TRBJ2-7, with TRBD2 as a possible D gene (6 bases). Germline assignment: CDR1 MNHNS and CDR2 SASEGT. The CDR3 loop spans 12 amino acids. The V end was cut by 6 bases, the J end by 4 bases, with 10 bases between.

This clone was observed at least ten times. A clone one base away is much larger, so this may be a read error. Distinct nucleotide sequences in the sample also encode this CDR3. V and J are TRBV24-1 and TRBJ1-5, with TRBD1 matching 7 bases. The CDR3 consists of 17 residues. The germline gives CDR1 KGHDR, CDR2 SFDVKD. The DNA for the CDR3 is TGTGCCACCAGAGGGACAGATCTACCGTATAGCAATCAGCCCCAGCACTTT. It yields the protein CATRGTDLPYSNQPQHF.

The sample holds many counts of this clone. The rearrangement links TRBV2 to TRBJ2-6; TRBD1 might be the D (6 bases). Germline values: CDR1 SNHLY, CDR2 FYNNEI. The CDR3 covers 14 residues. Trimming took off 6 bases at V and 4 bases at J, with 10 bases between the two ends. CDR3 DNA: TGTGCCAGCAGACAGGGTTCGGGGGCCAACGTCCTGACTTTC. Translated, it gives CASRQGSGANVLTF.

The table lists this clone with many counts. The chain couples TRBV10-3 to TRBJ2-7; D not resolved. Trimming took off 10 bases at V and 7 bases at J, with 14 bases between the two ends. Germline CDR1 is ENHRY and CDR2 is SYGVKD. This CDR3 has 11 residues. CDR3 DNA sequence: TGTGCCACCGGACCAGCCCGGGAGCAGTACTTC. It is translated as CATGPAREQYF.

This clone showed up many times. This chain connects TRBV29-1 to TRBJ2-1; a possible D gene is TRBD1 (5 bases). V shed 5 bases and J shed 3 bases, with 8 bases lying between them. The CDR3 is made up of 12 amino acids. Germline loops: CDR1 SQVTM, CDR2 ANQGSEA. The CDR3 reads CSVMTVYNEQFF. CDR3 nucleotide sequence: TGCAGCGTTATGACAGTCTACAATGAGCAGTTCTTC.

This clone was counted at least ten times. The rearrangement joins TRBV30 to TRBJ1-4, with unresolved D. With 1 base removed from V and 8 bases from J, the gap between germline ends came to 11 bases. In germline, CDR1 is GTSNPN, CDR2 SVGIG (reference sequence). The CDR3 contains 13 residues. CDR3 in amino acids: CAWSGEISEKLFF. CDR3 nucleotides: TGTGCCTGGAGTGGGGAAATCAGCGAAAAACTGTTTTTT.

This clone was recorded many times. The chain links TRBV7-7 to TRBJ2-1; D is unresolved. Deletions cut 5 bases from V and 0 bases from J, with 14 bases between. This CDR3 has 16 residues. Per the germline V gene, CDR1 is SSHAT and CDR2 is FNYEAQ (reference sequence). CDR3: CASSDRPASSYNEQFF. CDR3 nucleotides: TGTGCCAGCAGCGACCGCCCGGCCAGCTCCTACAATGAGCAGTTCTTC.

The chain carries TRBV28 and TRBJ2-2; maybe TRBD1 (6 bases). V was cut by 2 bases and J by 8 bases, with 24 bases left in between. Germline CDR1 reads MDHEN; CDR2 reads SYDVKM. There are 18 residues in the CDR3. The CDR3 is CASSLGFRRGRGQGELFF. The CDR3 coding sequence is TGTGCCAGCAGTTTAGGTTTCCGCAGGGGCCGGGGTCAAGGGGAGCTGTTTTTT.

Many counts were recorded for this clone. The V and J genes are TRBV19 and TRBJ2-3; D may be TRBD2 (5 bases). Germline CDR1 LNHDA, CDR2 SQIVND (reference sequence). CDR3 length: 14 residues. V lost 8 bases to trimming and J lost 4 bases, with 16 bases between them. The CDR3: CASFSGLWADTQYF. CDR3 sequence (DNA): TGTGCCAGTTTCAGCGGTCTCTGGGCAGATACGCAGTATTTT.

Details on this clone: This sample also contains other DNA sequences that code for the same CDR3. The V call is TRBV6-4, the J call TRBJ2-3, with D perhaps matching TRBD1 or TRBD2 (5 bases each). This CDR3 comprises 13 residues. Germline loops: CDR1 MRHNA, CDR2 SNTAGT. V dropped 3 bases and J dropped 12 bases, with 16 bases sitting between them. CDR3 amino acids: CASSEEDQGTQYF. The CDR3 coding sequence is TGTGCCAGCAGTGAGGAGGACCAGGGTACACAGTATTTT.

On this clone itself: One end of the junction is discordant with germline, which a read error may explain. The chain joins TRBV7-9 to TRBJ2-1; D not certain. The CDR3 spans 13 residues. Germline CDR1 reads SEHNR; CDR2 reads FQNEAQ (reference sequence). The CDR3 reads CASSLVPGNEQFF. The CDR3 DNA sequence: TGCGCCAGCAGCTTGGTCCCGGGCAATGAGCAGTTCTTC. Variable domain in full (rest from reference TRBV7-9 and TRBJ2-1): DTGVSQNPRHKITKRGQNVTFRCDPISEHNRLYWYRQTLGQGPEFLTYFQNEAQLEKSRLLSDRFSAERPKGSFSTLEIQRTEQGDSAMYLCASSLVPGNEQFFGPGTRLTVL.

This clone was recorded at least ten times. The chain has TRBV19 and TRBJ2-6; weak D call: TRBD1 (6 bases). CDR3 length: 15 amino acids. V shed 5 bases and J shed 1 base, with 9 bases lying between them. From germline, CDR1 is LNHDA and CDR2 SQIVND (reference sequence). CDR3 sequence: CASSVRGSGANVLTF. In nucleotides, the CDR3 is TGTGCCAGTAGTGTCAGGGGATCTGGGGCCAACGTCCTGACTTTC. Together with reference TRBV19 and TRBJ2-6, the CDR3 gives the full variable domain: DGGITQSPKYLFRKEGQNVTLSCEQNLNHDAMYWYRQDPGQGLRLIYYSQIVNDFQKGDIAEGYSVSREKKESFPLTVTSAQKNPTAFYLCASSVRGSGANVLTFGAGSRLTVL.

This clone was seen many times. The chain combines TRBV13 with TRBJ2-7; 9 nucleotides align to TRBD1. CDR3 size: 16 residues. The V gene's germline CDR1 is PRHDT and CDR2 FYEKMQ (reference sequence). V was pared by 3 bases and J by 1 base, with 7 bases of the junction left unmatched. The CDR3 DNA reads as TGTGCCAGCAGCTTGCTCCGGGACAGGGAGTCCTACGAGCAGTACTTC. Protein: CASSLLRDRESYEQYF.

In its sample, this clone was seen a few times. The rearrangement uses TRBV28 and TRBJ2-2; 9 bases match TRBD1. The V gene end was trimmed by 11 bases and the J gene end by 4 bases; junction bases not matched to a gene: 2. CDR1 and CDR2 (germline): MDHEN, SYDVKM. CDR3 size: 12 residues. This CDR3 is CAGTGTTGELFF. The CDR3 bases are TGTGCCGGGACAGGGACCACCGGGGAGCTGTTTTTT.

Note on this clone: This is likely a read error, given that the CDR3 carries no conserved phenylalanine or tryptophan at its end. No DNA is shown, since the ends of the CDR3 on it are uncertain; the CDR3 is the one TCRdb lists. The J gene is TRBJ1-4, the V gene TRBV7-2; the DNA was not compared with TRBD1, the D call given in the table. The V gene's germline CDR1 is SGHTA and CDR2 FQGNSA. The CDR3 adds up to 14 amino acids, both ends counted. CDR3 sequence reads: CASSLGGGGEKLVL.

In this sample, this clone turned up many times. The chain joins TRBV4-1 to TRBJ2-6; 10 positions match TRBD2. Germline CDR1 is MGHRA and CDR2 is YSYEKL. This CDR3 is built from 18 residues. Germline trimming cut 0 bases from V and 2 bases from J; bases unmatched to any gene: 4. CDR3 DNA sequence: TGCGCCAGCAGCCAAGAGGCTAGCGGGAGTACTGGGGCCAACGTCCTGACTTTC. Amino acids: CASSQEASGSTGANVLTF.

This clone was detected only a few times. DNA of the CDR3: TGTGCCAGCAGTACAGTACTCACAGATACGCAGTATTTT. Protein product: CASSTVLTDTQYF. The V gene is TRBV28, the J gene TRBJ2-3; D is undetermined. Between the trimmed V and J ends, which lost 5 bases and 2 bases, there was a span of 8 bases. The germline CDR1 and CDR2 sequences are MDHEN and SYDVKM. CDR3 length: 13 residues.